One and the same sample provided the 12 T cell receptor beta chains below, sequenced in a study of a mutant IDH1 vaccine in newly diagnosed glioma. The repertoire was sequenced with immunoSEQ multiplex PCR; TCRdb's copy has only in-frame clones and lacks some. The sample lists 25,000 to 30,000 clones, roughly four fifths occurring once. Antigens of these TCRs are unknown. Time point in this sample: week 23, last vaccination. Each dose delivered 300 ug of mutant IDH1 20-mer peptide subcutaneously with imiquimod. The specimen comprised PBMCs, sampled from a glioma patient whose treatment included an IDH1 peptide vaccine. The receptor source for this set is a woman aged 25 to 39 with glioma.

Concerning this clone itself: Germline and junction disagree at one end, which may indicate a read error. The chain recombines TRBV19 with TRBJ2-1, with D perhaps matching TRBD1 (5 bases). Germline CDR1 LNHDA, CDR2 SQIVND (reference sequence). CDR3 size: 13 residues. The DNA of the CDR3 is TGTGCCAGTAGTTTAGACAGCTACAATGAGCAGTTCTTC. Its protein is CASSLDSYNEQFF.

The gene calls are TRBV30 and TRBJ1-3; D not certain. V lost 4 bases and J lost 0, with 10 bases in between. Germline lookup yields CDR1 GTSNPN and CDR2 SVGIG (reference sequence). The CDR3 totals 14 residues. Here the CDR3 reads CAWTGGNSGNTIYF. CDR3 DNA: TGTGCCTGGACGGGCGGAAACTCTGGAAACACCATATATTTT.

The CDR3 protein is CASSLAVGNTEAFF. CDR3 bases: TGTGCCAGCAGCTTAGCGGTGGGGAACACTGAAGCTTTCTTT. The genes are TRBV7-8 and TRBJ1-1; D is undetermined. Germline V gene sequence: CDR1 SGHVS, CDR2 FQNEAQ. The CDR3 length is 14 residues. The V gene lost 0 bases and the J gene lost 1 base, with 6 bases spanning the gap.

This chain joins TRBV4-1 and TRBJ2-5, with TRBD2 matching 11 bases. Per the germline V gene, CDR1 is MGHRA and CDR2 is YSYEKL. The CDR3 is 17 amino acids. V gave up 1 base and J gave up 2 bases; unmatched junction bases: 6. The CDR3 DNA reads as TGCGCCAGCAGCCAAGGGCCTAGCGGGGGGCCTCAAGAGACCCAGTACTTC. Protein: CASSQGPSGGPQETQYF.

The chain has TRBV30 and TRBJ1-5; D may be TRBD1 (5 bases). The V and J ends lost 1 base and 7 bases respectively, with 11 bases between them. The germline CDR1 and CDR2 sequences are GTSNPN and SVGIG (reference sequence). The CDR3 is 13 residues long. CDR3 residues: CAWSGGANQPQHF. Here the CDR3 DNA reads TGTGCCTGGAGTGGAGGGGCCAACCAGCCCCAGCATTTT. The variable domain in full, with the rest retrieved from reference TRBV30 and TRBJ1-5, is SQTIHQWPATLVQPVGSPLSLECTVEGTSNPNLYWYRQAAGRGLQLLFYSVGIGQISSEVPQNLSASRPQDRQFILSSKKLLLSDSGFYLCAWSGGANQPQHFGDGTRLSIL.

CDR3 coding DNA: TGTGCCAGCAGCGTTCCGGGACAGGGGGGCCTAGCGGTATACAATGAGCAGTTCTTC. It specifies CASSVPGQGGLAVYNEQFF. The rearrangement links TRBV5-6 to TRBJ2-1; TRBD1 agrees at 11 bases. The CDR3 runs to 19 residues. CDR1 is SGHDT and CDR2 is YYEEEE in the germline V gene. Trimming cost V 4 bases and J 4 bases; bases outside gene matches: 16.

The chain carries TRBV29-1 and TRBJ2-3; possibly TRBD1 or TRBD2 for D (5 bases each). The CDR3 is 13 residues long. Germline V gene sequence: CDR1 SQVTM, CDR2 ANQGSEA. Trimming stripped 6 bases from V and 2 bases from J, with 12 bases between. In DNA form, the CDR3 reads TGCAGCGTGAAACGGGACCCCACAGATACGCAGTATTTT. Residues: CSVKRDPTDTQYF.

The V call is TRBV21-1, the J call TRBJ1-6; the D call in the table, TRBD1, was not verified against the DNA. TRBV21-1 is a known pseudogene. CDR3 length: 19 residues. The CDR3 nucleotides are TGTGCCAGCAGCAAAGTTGGACAGAAGGGTTTCACATTATATTCACCCCTCCACTTT. As protein: CASSKVGQKGFTLYSPLHF.

J is TRBJ1-2 and V is TRBV19; D is unclear. Germline CDR1 and CDR2: LNHDA and SQIVND (reference sequence). V lost 6 bases and J 2 bases, leaving 13 bases between the germline ends. CDR3 length: 14 residues. The CDR3 loop reads CASRAGPKNYGYTF. The DNA of the CDR3 is TGTGCCAGTAGGGCCGGACCGAAAAACTATGGCTACACCTTC.

The rearrangement links TRBV5-1 to TRBJ1-1, with TRBD1 matching 8 bases. This CDR3 is built from 14 residues. The V and J ends lost 7 bases and 6 bases, in that order; junction bases with no gene match: 11. Germline loops: CDR1 SGHRS, CDR2 YFSETQ. The CDR3 nucleotides read TGCGCCAGCTCTTCCGGGACAGGTCTCCCTGAAGCTTTCTTT. It yields the protein CASSSGTGLPEAFF.

V gene TRBV7-9 combines with J gene TRBJ1-1; D is unclear. With 5 bases removed from V and 0 bases from J, the gap between germline ends came to 13 bases. CDR1 is SEHNR, CDR2 FQNEAQ, per germline (reference sequence). This CDR3 comprises 15 residues. CDR3 residues: CASSPYSGLNTEAFF. For the CDR3, the DNA is TGTGCCAGCAGCCCTTACTCTGGACTGAACACTGAAGCTTTCTTT.

The chain uses TRBV5-4 and TRBJ2-5; D is uncertain. CDR3 length: 12 residues. The V gene's germline CDR1 is SGHNT and CDR2 YYREEE (reference sequence). The ends were cut back, 4 bases at V and 4 bases at J, with 8 bases in the middle. CDR3 sequence (DNA): TGTGCCAGCAGCAGGGATCTAGAGACCCAGTACTTC. Protein sequence: CASSRDLETQYF.